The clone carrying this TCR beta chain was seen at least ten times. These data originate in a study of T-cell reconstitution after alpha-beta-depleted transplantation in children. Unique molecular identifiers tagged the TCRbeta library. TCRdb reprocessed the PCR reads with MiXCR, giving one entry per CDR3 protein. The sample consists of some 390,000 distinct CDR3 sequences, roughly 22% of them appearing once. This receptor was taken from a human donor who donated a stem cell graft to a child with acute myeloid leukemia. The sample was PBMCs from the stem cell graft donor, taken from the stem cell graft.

The CDR3 spells CSVEDGLFHPNEQFF. DNA of the CDR3: TGCAGCGTTGAAGATGGTCTATTCCACCCCAATGAGCAGTTCTTC. The chain has TRBV29-1 and TRBJ2-1; no reliable D call. CDR3 size: 15 residues. Trimming left V 0 bases short and J 6 bases short, with 15 bases between. Germline CDR1 is SQVTM and CDR2 is ANQGSEA.